This T cell receptor beta chain was captured in a study of technical replicates of blood from a few donors. Generated by immunoSEQ multiplex PCR, the TCRdb table keeps only in-frame clones and is missing some. The table has approximately 76,000 clones, 65% to 90% seen once. Trimming left V 3 bases short and J 6 bases short, with 12 bases between. Germline values: CDR1 SEHNR, CDR2 FQNEAQ (reference sequence). There are 13 residues in the CDR3. Sequencing was done on a sample of PBMCs. This clonotype was sampled from a human donor in good health. Some clones in this sample may be carry-over from other donors' samples. The gene calls are TRBV7-9 and TRBJ2-7; no clear D gene. The CDR3 loop is CASSFEATLEQYF. CDR3 DNA: TGTGCCAGCAGCTTTGAGGCCACCCTCGAGCAGTACTTC.